These T cell receptor beta chains were read from a single sample in a study of blood T cell repertoires in COVID-19. Data came from immunoSEQ multiplex PCR; TCRdb stores just in-frame clones and leaves some out. The table has approximately 81,000 clones, around 82% seen once; the top ten hold roughly 7.3%. The sample taken for sequencing was peripheral blood. Receptors originate from a human donor in a cohort sampled during active COVID-19. Each CDR3 is given with its conserved first and last residue. A D gene is named only where the DNA matches it firmly. The size entry is marked missing in some rows and otherwise reads once, few, many or a size class.

cdr3_nt cdr3_aa clone_size j_call v_call d_call
TGTGCCAGCAGCCAACAGACAGGGGGCACAGATACGCAGTATTTT CASSQQTGGTDTQYF . TRBJ2-3 TRBV7-9 TRBD1
TGCGCCAGCAGCTTGGTTTCCGGGAGTGGCACTGAAGCTTTCTTT CASSLVSGSGTEAFF . TRBJ1-1 TRBV5-1 .
TGTGCCAGCAGTAACAGGGCAGGCGTTGCTAATGAAAAACTGTTTTTT CASSNRAGVANEKLFF once TRBJ1-4 TRBV27 .
TGTGCCAGCAGCCAGGGACAGCTAGATATGTATGCGCAGTATTTT CASSQGQLDMYAQYF . TRBJ2-3 TRBV4-2 TRBD1
TGTGCCAGCAGCTTCGGACAGGGATCCTACAATGAGCAGTTCTTC CASSFGQGSYNEQFF . TRBJ2-1 TRBV7-2 TRBD1
TGTGCCAGCAGCTTAGCAGGGGGCGTTAATGAAAAACTGTTTTTT CASSLAGGVNEKLFF . TRBJ1-4 TRBV7-8 TRBD1
TGTGCCAGCAGCTTAGTGGTTCGTTTGGCGGGATGGGATGGAGAGACCCAGTACTTC CASSLVVRLAGWDGETQYF . TRBJ2-5 TRBV7-2 .
TGTGCCAGCAGCTTAGGACAGGGGATTGGCTACACCTTC CASSLGQGIGYTF . TRBJ1-2 TRBV5-6 TRBD1
TGTGCCTGGGGGGGACAGGCGAACACTGAAGCTTTCTTT CAWGGQANTEAFF . TRBJ1-1 TRBV30 TRBD1
TGTGCCAGCAGCTTAGATCTGAGCGGCTACACCTTC CASSLDLSGYTF once TRBJ1-2 TRBV7-9 .
TGTGCCAGCAGCTCAGTCCGGGTCTCTGGAAACACCATATATTTT CASSSVRVSGNTIYF few TRBJ1-3 TRBV7-2 .
TGTGCCAGCAGTAGGTCTAGTAGCACTGAAGCTTTCTTT CASSRSSSTEAFF once TRBJ1-1 TRBV12-3/TRBV12-4 .
TGTGCCAGCAGCAGAATGGGACGGCAGGGGTTAAAGGCTTTCTTT CASSRMGRQGLKAFF . TRBJ1-1 TRBV6-5 .
TGTGCCAGCAGCCCACGGGACAGGGGGGTAGTGGAGACCCAGTACTTC CASSPRDRGVVETQYF few TRBJ2-5 TRBV7-9 TRBD1
TGTGCCTGGGGGACAGGCAGTTCCTACGAGCAGTACTTC CAWGTGSSYEQYF once TRBJ2-7 TRBV30 TRBD1
TGTGCCTGGATTATGCGGGGGGCTCAAGAGACCCAGTACTTC CAWIMRGAQETQYF . TRBJ2-5 TRBV30 TRBD2
TGTGCCAGCAGTGAAGCTCGGCCAGGGCAGGAGCAGTACTTC CASSEARPGQEQYF . TRBJ2-7 TRBV6-1 .
TGTGCCAGCATGACTATTAACAATGAGCAGTTCTTC CASMTINNEQFF . TRBJ2-1 TRBV3-1/TRBV3-2 .
TGCGCCAGCAGCCAAGCAGTTTCAGATACGCAGTATTTT CASSQAVSDTQYF once TRBJ2-3 TRBV4-3 .
TGTGCCAGCAGCCAACGGGGGTACGGGGCCAACGTCCTGACTTTC CASSQRGYGANVLTF . TRBJ2-6 TRBV3-1/TRBV3-2 .
TGTGCCTGGCGGACAGTCCGACCCTCCTACGAGCAGTACTTC CAWRTVRPSYEQYF . TRBJ2-7 TRBV30 .
TGTGCCAGCAGTGACTCGGTCGGGGTTACAGGGGGCACTGAAGCTTTCTTT CASSDSVGVTGGTEAFF . TRBJ1-1 TRBV2 TRBD1
TGTGCCAGCAGCTTGCCGCTAAACGTCGAGCAGTACTTC CASSLPLNVEQYF . TRBJ2-7 TRBV5-6 .
TGTGCCAGCAGCTCCGACAGGGGGCTTGTCACTGAAGCTTTCTTT CASSSDRGLVTEAFF . TRBJ1-1 TRBV7-8 TRBD1
TGCGCCACTCCGACTAGCGGGGACACAGATACGCAGTATTTT CATPTSGDTDTQYF . TRBJ2-3 TRBV10-1 TRBD2
TGTGCCAGCAGTCAGACAGGGGACAATCAGCCCCAGCATTTT CASSQTGDNQPQHF . TRBJ1-5 TRBV25-1 TRBD1
TGTGCCAGCAGCGGAACTACAGGGTTTACGACAGATACGCAGTATTTT CASSGTTGFTTDTQYF . TRBJ2-3 TRBV5-6 .
TGTGCCAGCAGCTCACCGACTAGCGGCCGCTACGAGCAGTACTTC CASSSPTSGRYEQYF . TRBJ2-7 TRBV11-2 TRBD2
TGTGCCAGCAGCCCAAGACAGGGGGCTTCGGGGGGCTACACCTTC CASSPRQGASGGYTF . TRBJ1-2 TRBV7-2 TRBD1
TGTGCCAGCAGCTTAAATCGCAGAATGCAGTACTTC CASSLNRRMQYF . TRBJ2-7 TRBV11-2 .
TGCGCCAGCAGCTTGGGTGGGACAGGGATGAATGAAAAACTGTTTTTT CASSLGGTGMNEKLFF . TRBJ1-4 TRBV5-1 TRBD1
TGCGCCAGCAGTGAGGGGGGACAGTTGGGGTATGGCTACACCTTC CASSEGGQLGYGYTF once TRBJ1-2 TRBV10-2 TRBD1
TGTGCCAGCAGCTTGGCTGGGCAGGGCATCTCCTGGCCCCAGCATTTT CASSLAGQGISWPQHF . TRBJ1-5 TRBV5-6 .
TGTGCCAGCAGCAGACAGGTTCGCGACAACACTGAAGCTTTCTTT CASSRQVRDNTEAFF . TRBJ1-1 TRBV5-5 .
TGTGCCAGCAGTTTATGGCCAGTGAAACAGCCCCAGCATTTT CASSLWPVKQPQHF once TRBJ1-5 TRBV27 .
TGTGCCAGCAGCTTAGAGACAGCCTACGAGCAGTACTTC CASSLETAYEQYF . TRBJ2-7 TRBV5-4 .
TGTGCCAGCAGTGATGAGGTCGGGGGGGCCTACGAGCAGTACTTC CASSDEVGGAYEQYF . TRBJ2-7 TRBV2 TRBD2
TGTGCCAGTAGTATCTGGACAGGGGAGAACACTGAAGCTTTCTTT CASSIWTGENTEAFF . TRBJ1-1 TRBV19 TRBD1
TGCGCCAGCAGCCAAGCTCAAGGACAGGCCTACGAGCAGTACTTC CASSQAQGQAYEQYF . TRBJ2-7 TRBV4-3 TRBD1
TGTGCCAGCAGTACCCTTGGCCCCTACGAGCAGTACTTC CASSTLGPYEQYF . TRBJ2-7 TRBV5-5 .
TGTGCCAGCAGCTTATTGAGCGGGGGGGCCGGCGGGGAGCTGTTTTTT CASSLLSGGAGGELFF . TRBJ2-2 TRBV11-3 TRBD2
TGTGCCAGCAGCTTAGACTCTAGTTCCGAGCAGTACTTC CASSLDSSSEQYF . TRBJ2-7 TRBV7-9 .
TGCGCCAGCAGCCAAGAAGGGGGCGGCGGAAAACTGTTTTTT CASSQEGGGGKLFF . TRBJ1-4 TRBV4-1 TRBD1
TGTGCCAGCAGCGCGGGACAGGGGGCCCTCTCTGGAAACACCATATATTTT CASSAGQGALSGNTIYF . TRBJ1-3 TRBV9 TRBD1
TGCGCCAGCAGCCTCCTCGGGACTAACTATGGCTACACCTTC CASSLLGTNYGYTF few TRBJ1-2 TRBV5-1 .
TGTGCCAGCAGTTTTAACAGGGGGTTGGATGGCTACACCTTC CASSFNRGLDGYTF few TRBJ1-2 TRBV27 TRBD1
TGTGCCACCAGCAGAGATCGGGTGGGCGGGTATGGCACTGAAGCTTTCTTT CATSRDRVGGYGTEAFF . TRBJ1-1 TRBV15 .
TGTGCCAGTAGTCCGGGACAGGGAAAGACCCAGTACTTC CASSPGQGKTQYF . TRBJ2-5 TRBV19 TRBD1
TGCGCCAGCAGCTTGGGGCAGGGGAAAGCTTTCTTT CASSLGQGKAFF . TRBJ1-1 TRBV5-1 .
TGTGCCAGCAGTTTTGCGGGGAGAGCTAACTATGGCTACACCTTC CASSFAGRANYGYTF . TRBJ1-2 TRBV6-2/TRBV6-3 .
TGTGCCATCAGTGAGTCAAGGGGTGGAAATTCACCCCTCCACTTT CAISESRGGNSPLHF . TRBJ1-6 TRBV10-3 .
TGTGCCAGCAGTTACGGTTCGGCAGGGAATGGCTACACCTTC CASSYGSAGNGYTF few TRBJ1-2 TRBV6-5 .
TGTGCCCAAAAGCGGGGGGACCAAGAGACCCAGTACTTC CAQKRGDQETQYF . TRBJ2-5 TRBV30 TRBD2
TGCGCCAGCAGCTTTTTAGCCCATAGCGGGGGGAAGTACAATGAGCAGTTCTTC CASSFLAHSGGKYNEQFF . TRBJ2-1 TRBV5-1 TRBD2
TGTGCCAGCAGTTCCCAGACAGATACGAACACTGAAGCTTTCTTT CASSSQTDTNTEAFF few TRBJ1-1 TRBV7-6 .
TGTGCCACGGTCGGGGTCCGCACTGAAGCTTTCTTT CATVGVRTEAFF . TRBJ1-1 TRBV7-9 .
TGTGCCAGCAGTCCGTATAGCAATCAGCCCCAGCATTTT CASSPYSNQPQHF . TRBJ1-5 TRBV6-2/TRBV6-3 .
TGTGCCAGCTCACCACCGGGACAGGGAGTCTACGAGCAGTACTTC CASSPPGQGVYEQYF . TRBJ2-7 TRBV18 TRBD1
TGCGCCAGCAGCTTGGGCGGAGACGTTTATAGCAATCAGCCCCAGCATTTT CASSLGGDVYSNQPQHF . TRBJ1-5 TRBV5-1 .
TGTGCCAGCAGCTTGGTTGGGGCCATGAACACTGAAGCTTTCTTT CASSLVGAMNTEAFF . TRBJ1-1 TRBV5-8 .